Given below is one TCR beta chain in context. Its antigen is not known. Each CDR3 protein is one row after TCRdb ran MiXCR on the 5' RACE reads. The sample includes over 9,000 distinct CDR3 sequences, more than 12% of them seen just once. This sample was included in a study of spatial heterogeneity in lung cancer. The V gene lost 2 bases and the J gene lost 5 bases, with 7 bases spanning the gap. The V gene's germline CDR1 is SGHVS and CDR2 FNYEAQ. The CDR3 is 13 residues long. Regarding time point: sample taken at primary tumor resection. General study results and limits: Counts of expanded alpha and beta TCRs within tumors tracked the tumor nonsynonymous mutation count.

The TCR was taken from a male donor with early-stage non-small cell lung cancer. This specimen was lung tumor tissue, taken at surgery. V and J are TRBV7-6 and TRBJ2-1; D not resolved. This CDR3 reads CASSLNSDNEQFF. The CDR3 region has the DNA TGTGCCAGCAGCTTAAACTCTGACAATGAGCAGTTCTTC.